This entry lists 26 T cell receptor beta chains sequenced from one sample in a study of blood T cell repertoires in COVID-19. Profiled with immunoSEQ multiplex PCR; TCRdb holds only in-frame clones, not every one. Of approximately 220,000 clones in the sample, around 82% were seen once. The sample was PBMCs or T cells enriched from blood (not recorded which). These receptors were taken from a woman in her forties who had been exposed to COVID-19.

The CDR3 loop is CASSSYRVEQYF. The CDR3, as DNA: TGTGCCAGCAGTTCTTACAGGGTTGAGCAGTACTTC. The rearrangement links TRBV6-2 or TRBV6-3 to TRBJ2-7; D possibly corresponds to TRBD1 (6 bases). V lost 4 bases and J 7 bases, leaving 11 bases between the germline ends. The CDR3 consists of 12 residues. Germline V gene lookup returns CDR1 MNHEY and CDR2 SVGEGT.

The chain combines TRBV4-3 with TRBJ1-4; D not resolved. The CDR3 covers 15 residues. Trimming left V 1 base short and J 11 bases short, with 17 bases between. Germline-derived CDR1 and CDR2 are LGHNA and YSLEER. In nucleotides, the CDR3 is TGCGCCAGCAGCCAAGTCTTTGGTGGGAGCTACAAACTGTTTTTT. The encoded protein is CASSQVFGGSYKLFF.

V and J are TRBV6-1 and TRBJ2-2; a weak D match, TRBD2 (6 bases). This CDR3 is built from 14 residues. The germline CDR1 and CDR2 sequences are MNHNS and SASEGT. The V and J ends lost 2 bases and 8 bases respectively, with 12 bases between them. CDR3: CASSENGGWGELFF. Written as DNA, the CDR3 is TGTGCCAGCAGTGAAAACGGGGGATGGGGGGAGCTGTTTTTT.

This chain joins TRBV10-3 and TRBJ2-1, with TRBD2 identical over 11 bases. CDR1 is ENHRY and CDR2 is SYGVKD in the germline V gene. V trimming: 6 bases; J trimming: 4 bases; junction bases outside the gene matches: 5. The CDR3 covers 15 residues. Here the CDR3 reads CAISPGLAAYNEQFF. The CDR3 nucleotides read TGTGCCATCAGCCCGGGACTAGCGGCATACAATGAGCAGTTCTTC.

This sequence joins TRBV9 and TRBJ1-2; maybe TRBD1 (5 bases). Germline lookup yields CDR1 SGDLS and CDR2 YYNGEE. The CDR3 extends over 14 amino acids. Trimming took 3 bases from V and 4 from J, leaving 13 bases between them. This CDR3 reads CASSAQGDLYGYTF. CDR3 bases: TGTGCCAGCAGCGCCCAAGGGGATCTCTATGGCTACACCTTC. Combining the CDR3 with reference TRBV9 and TRBJ1-2 gives the whole variable domain DSGVTQTPKHLITATGQRVTLRCSPRSGDLSVYWYQQSLDQGLQFLIQYYNGEERAKGNILERFSAQQFPDLHSELNLSSLELGDSALYFCASSAQGDLYGYTFGSGTRLTVV.

In the case of this clone: Other DNA sequences of this sample code for an identical CDR3. The genes are TRBV9 and TRBJ1-1, with a tentative D call TRBD1 (6 bases). Trimming stripped 0 bases from V and 3 bases from J, with 12 bases between. Germline V gives CDR1 SGDLS, CDR2 YYNGEE. CDR3 length: 15 residues. The CDR3 sequence: CASSVGGGQDTEAFF. The CDR3 DNA is TGTGCCAGCAGCGTAGGCGGGGGGCAGGACACTGAAGCTTTCTTT.

The gene calls are TRBV6-2 or TRBV6-3 and TRBJ2-3; D not resolved. The CDR3 spans 18 residues. Looked up from germline, CDR1 is MNHEY and CDR2 is SVGEGT. V lost 2 bases and J 2 bases, leaving 20 bases between the germline ends. The CDR3 sequence is CASSYGPADETPTDTQYF. As DNA, the CDR3 is TGTGCCAGCAGTTACGGGCCAGCCGACGAGACCCCCACAGATACGCAGTATTTT.

The chain uses TRBV5-1 and TRBJ1-2; D is undetermined. This CDR3 is 15 amino acids long. V gave up 4 bases and J gave up 4 bases, with 17 bases separating them. The germline gives CDR1 SGHRS, CDR2 YFSETQ. CDR3 DNA: TGCGCCAGCAGCCCACCTCTGGGGAGATCCTATGGCTACACCTTC. This encodes CASSPPLGRSYGYTF.

This clone appeared a single time. The V gene is TRBV7-8, the J gene TRBJ1-5, with unresolved D. V shed 1 base and J shed 0 bases, with 10 bases lying between them. The germline gives CDR1 SGHVS, CDR2 FQNEAQ. CDR3 size: 16 residues. The CDR3, as DNA: TGTGCCAGCAGCTTAGTTGGAGAACCTAGCAATCAGCCCCAGCATTTT. Amino acids: CASSLVGEPSNQPQHF.

This clone was observed once. The chain is built from TRBV5-8 and TRBJ2-3, with 11 bases aligning to TRBD2. Unmatched junction bases numbered 3, after V lost 0 bases and J lost 6 bases. The CDR3 is 15 amino acids. CDR1 is SGHTS and CDR2 is YDEGEE in the germline V gene. The CDR3 DNA reads TGTGCCAGCAGCTTGGTTCCTAGCGGGGGGGATACGCAGTATTTT. It yields the protein CASSLVPSGGDTQYF. Supplemented by reference TRBV5-8 and TRBJ2-3, the full variable domain reads EAGVTQSPTHLIKTRGQQATLRCSPISGHTSVYWYQQALGLGLQFLLWYDEGEERNRGNFPPRFSGRQFPNYSSELNVNALELEDSALYLCASSLVPSGGDTQYFGPGTRLTVL.

V and J are TRBV7-3 and TRBJ1-1; no clear D gene. The CDR3 consists of 15 residues. From germline, CDR1 is SGHTA and CDR2 FQGTGA. Trimming stripped 5 bases from V and 2 bases from J, with 15 bases between. In nucleotides, the CDR3 is TGTGCCAGCAGCCCGGGCGGGCAGCAAAACACTGAAGCTTTCTTT. Protein product: CASSPGGQQNTEAFF.

The rearrangement links TRBV2 to TRBJ2-2; TRBD2 might be the D (5 bases). This CDR3 has 17 amino acids. From germline, CDR1 is SNHLY and CDR2 FYNNEI. The V and J ends lost 5 bases and 5 bases respectively, with 21 bases between them. CDR3 coding DNA: TGTGCCAGCAGTTTCACTGTAGGAGGCGTCCGGACCGGGGAGCTGTTTTTT. Translated, it gives CASSFTVGGVRTGELFF.

Concerning this clone: This may stem from a read error, because a much larger clone lies one nucleotide away. The rearrangement uses TRBV2 and TRBJ2-7; D unresolved. V was trimmed by 4 bases and J by 0 bases, leaving 4 bases between them. CDR3 length equals 12 residues. CDR1 is SNHLY and CDR2 is FYNNEI in the germline V gene. The CDR3 here is CASSALSYEQYF. In DNA, the CDR3 is TGTGCCAGCAGTGCCCTCTCCTACGAGCAGTACTTC.

This sequence joins TRBV7-2 and TRBJ1-2; D unresolved. This CDR3 region has 13 residues. V was trimmed by 5 bases and J by 8 bases, leaving 15 bases between them. Germline CDR1 is SGHTA and CDR2 is FQGNSA. The CDR3 sequence: CASSDGWAGGYTF. Written as DNA, the CDR3 is TGTGCCAGCAGCGACGGTTGGGCGGGAGGCTACACCTTC. Looking up the rest from reference TRBV7-2 and TRBJ1-2 gives the full variable domain: GAGVSQSPSNKVTEKGKDVELRCDPISGHTALYWYRQSLGQGLEFLIYFQGNSAPDKSGLPSDRFSAERTGGSVSTLTIQRTQQEDSAVYLCASSDGWAGGYTFGSGTRLTVV.

The rearrangement links TRBV7-8 to TRBJ2-7; weak D call: TRBD2 (6 bases). CDR1 SGHVS and CDR2 FQNEAQ come from the germline V gene. CDR3 length equals 13 residues. V lost 1 base, J lost 4 bases, and 8 bases lay in between. CDR3 protein: CASSLEGLYEQYF. For the CDR3, the DNA is TGTGCCAGCAGCTTAGAGGGACTTTACGAGCAGTACTTC. Full variable domain (rest looked up from reference TRBV7-8 and TRBJ2-7): GAGVSQSPRYKVAKRGQDVALRCDPISGHVSLFWYQQALGQGPEFLTYFQNEAQLDKSGLPSDRFFAERPEGSVSTLKIQRTQQEDSAVYLCASSLEGLYEQYFGPGTRLTVT.

V usage is TRBV19 and J usage is TRBJ1-5, with 7 positions matching TRBD1. V lost 10 bases and J lost 0; bases outside the gene matches: 9. Per germline, CDR1 LNHDA and CDR2 SQIVND (reference sequence). The CDR3 runs 15 residues. CDR3 in amino acids: CAIQGTFGSNQPQHF. CDR3 coding DNA: TGTGCCATACAGGGGACATTTGGTAGCAATCAGCCCCAGCATTTT.

The V and J genes are TRBV19 and TRBJ2-3, with 8 bases lining up with TRBD1. The V segment lost 6 bases and the J segment 1 base; nucleotides outside the gene matches: 12. Germline-derived CDR1 and CDR2 are LNHDA and SQIVND (reference sequence). The CDR3 covers 17 residues. The CDR3 region has the DNA TGTGCCAGTAGCCCGACCCGACAGGGGTTCGGCACAGATACGCAGTATTTT. Protein: CASSPTRQGFGTDTQYF.

V is TRBV3-1 (or the pseudogene TRBV3-2) and J is TRBJ2-3, with TRBD2 identical over 7 bases. Germline V lookup: CDR1 LGHDT, CDR2 YNNKEL (reference sequence). The CDR3 totals 17 residues. J lost 2 bases, V lost 6 bases, and 14 bases had no gene match. DNA for the CDR3: TGTGCCAGCAGTACCGGACTAGTTGTTCGGTACACAGATACGCAGTATTTT. The encoded protein is CASSTGLVVRYTDTQYF.

The gene calls are TRBV3-1 (or the pseudogene TRBV3-2) and TRBJ2-7, with D possibly matching TRBD1 (6 bases). The V gene lost 3 bases and the J gene lost 1 base, with 13 bases spanning the gap. Germline V lookup: CDR1 LGHDT, CDR2 YNNKEL (reference sequence). This CDR3 region has 15 residues. CDR3 loop: CASSHSQGRSYEQYF. The CDR3 coding sequence is TGTGCCAGCAGCCACTCACAGGGAAGGTCCTACGAGCAGTACTTC.

The J gene is TRBJ2-1, the V gene TRBV3-1 (or the pseudogene TRBV3-2), with 7 bases identical to TRBD2. The germline gives CDR1 LGHDT, CDR2 YNNKEL (reference sequence). After removal of 0 bases from V and 0 bases from J, the junction contained 14 bases not matched to a gene. This CDR3 spans 20 amino acids. The CDR3 loop reads CASSQDIRDGGGSSYNEQFF. DNA for the CDR3: TGTGCCAGCAGCCAAGATATTCGGGATGGCGGGGGTAGCTCCTACAATGAGCAGTTCTTC.

This clone appeared a few times. The V call is TRBV7-9, the J call TRBJ1-1; weak D call: TRBD1 (6 bases). Trimming removed 1 base from V and 9 bases from J, with 15 bases in between. The CDR3 is made up of 14 amino acids. CDR1 SEHNR and CDR2 FQNEAQ come from the germline V gene (reference sequence). CDR3 in DNA: TGTGCCAGCAGCTTAGAAGTGGGGGGGCAAAAAGCTTTCTTT. Residues: CASSLEVGGQKAFF.

The chain uses TRBV28 and TRBJ2-3; 14 bases line up with TRBD2. The length of the CDR3 is 21 residues. CDR1 is MDHEN and CDR2 is SYDVKM in the germline V gene. After removal of 3 bases from V and 1 base from J, the junction contained 15 bases not matched to a gene. In DNA form, the CDR3 reads TGTGCCAGCAGTTTCCCCAGGGCCTGGACTAGCGGGGGGCACGGCACAGATACGCAGTATTTT. Protein sequence: CASSFPRAWTSGGHGTDTQYF. The entire variable domain, with the rest obtained from reference TRBV28 and TRBJ2-3, is as follows: DVKVTQSSRYLVKRTGEKVFLECVQDMDHENMFWYRQDPGLGLRLIYFSYDVKMKEKGDIPEGYSVSREKKERFSLILESASTNQTSMYLCASSFPRAWTSGGHGTDTQYFGPGTRLTVL.

The rearrangement joins TRBV5-5 to TRBJ1-4; D remains ambiguous. Trimming cost V 2 bases and J 5 bases, with 4 bases left between them. There are 12 residues in the CDR3. Germline CDR1 reads SGHKS; CDR2 reads YYEKEE (reference sequence). The CDR3 DNA sequence: TGTGCCAGCAGCTTTCTCAATGAAAAACTGTTTTTT. It specifies CASSFLNEKLFF.

The genes are TRBV7-2 and TRBJ2-1; 12 nucleotides align to TRBD2. V dropped 6 bases and J dropped 7; count of bases not matched to a gene: 7. The germline gives CDR1 SGHTA, CDR2 FQGNSA. The CDR3 totals 15 residues. For the CDR3, the DNA is TGTGCCAGCAGAGCTAGCGGGGGGGCAAGTAATGAGCAGTTCTTC. Protein product: CASRASGGASNEQFF.

DNA of the CDR3: TGTGCCAGCAGCTTAGATGCGGGAGGCTATGGCTACACCTTC. Its translation: CASSLDAGGYGYTF. V gene TRBV7-9 combines with J gene TRBJ1-2; D uncertain. The CDR3 totals 14 residues. The V end lost 1 base, the J end lost 4 bases, and 10 bases lay between the germline ends. Germline V CDR1 and CDR2: SEHNR, FQNEAQ (reference sequence).

The gene calls are TRBV5-1 and TRBJ1-6, with a tentative D call TRBD1 (5 bases). The ends were cut back, 10 bases at V and 6 bases at J, with 17 bases in the middle. CDR3 size: 14 residues. Per germline, CDR1 SGHRS and CDR2 YFSETQ. CDR3 amino acids: CARRAGGGNSPLHF. The CDR3 coding sequence is TGCGCCCGCCGCGCGGGGGGGGGTAATTCACCCCTCCACTTT.